The following is a T cell receptor beta chain sequence with its context. Its antigen is currently unknown. The CDR3 covers 13 residues. Trimming stripped 9 bases from V and 2 bases from J, with 11 bases between. Germline lookup yields CDR1 MNHEY and CDR2 SVGAGI. This entry belongs to a study of OX40 agonist ivuxolimab in advanced cancers. The cohort excluded patients with autoimmune disease history or systemic immunosuppression. Method: immunoSEQ multiplex PCR; TCRdb's copy keeps in-frame clones and lacks some. The sample consists of tens of thousands of clones, 70% to 90% of them appearing once. Study observations and caveats: CD4+ T cells averaged fewer expanded clones than CD8+ T cells.

Specimen: CD4+ or CD8+ T cells sorted from blood, collected in a trial of the OX40 agonist ivuxolimab. The clonotype originates from an adult with an advanced solid tumor such as melanoma, head and neck, liver or kidney cancer. The chain has TRBV6-5 and TRBJ1-5; weak D call: TRBD1 (5 bases). CDR3 nucleotide sequence: TGTGCCAGTTCAGGGATAGGCAATCAGCCCCAGCATTTT. This sequence encodes CASSGIGNQPQHF.